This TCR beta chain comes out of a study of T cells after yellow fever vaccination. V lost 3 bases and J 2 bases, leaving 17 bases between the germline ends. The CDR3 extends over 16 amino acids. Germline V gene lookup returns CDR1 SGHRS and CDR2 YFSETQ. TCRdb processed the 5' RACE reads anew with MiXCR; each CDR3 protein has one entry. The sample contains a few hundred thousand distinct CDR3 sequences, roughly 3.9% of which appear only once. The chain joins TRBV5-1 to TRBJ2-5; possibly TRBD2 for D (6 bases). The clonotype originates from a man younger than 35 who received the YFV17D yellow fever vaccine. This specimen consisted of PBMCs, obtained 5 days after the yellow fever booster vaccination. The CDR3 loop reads CASSSAVEGRQETQYF. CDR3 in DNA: TGCGCCAGCAGCTCGGCTGTGGAGGGACGGCAAGAGACCCAGTACTTC.